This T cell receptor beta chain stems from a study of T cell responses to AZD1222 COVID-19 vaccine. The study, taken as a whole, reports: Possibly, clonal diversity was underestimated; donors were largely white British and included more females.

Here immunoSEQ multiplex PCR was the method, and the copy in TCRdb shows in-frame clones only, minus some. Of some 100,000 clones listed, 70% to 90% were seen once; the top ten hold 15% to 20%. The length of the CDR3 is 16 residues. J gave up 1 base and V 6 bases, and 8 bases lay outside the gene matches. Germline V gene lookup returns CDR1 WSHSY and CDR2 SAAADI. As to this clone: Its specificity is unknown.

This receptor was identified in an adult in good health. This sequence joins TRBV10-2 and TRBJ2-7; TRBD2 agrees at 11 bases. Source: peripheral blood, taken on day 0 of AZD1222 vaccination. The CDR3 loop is CASRSEIAGGSYEQYF. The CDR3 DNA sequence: TGCGCCAGCAGGAGCGAAATAGCGGGGGGGTCCTACGAGCAGTACTTC.